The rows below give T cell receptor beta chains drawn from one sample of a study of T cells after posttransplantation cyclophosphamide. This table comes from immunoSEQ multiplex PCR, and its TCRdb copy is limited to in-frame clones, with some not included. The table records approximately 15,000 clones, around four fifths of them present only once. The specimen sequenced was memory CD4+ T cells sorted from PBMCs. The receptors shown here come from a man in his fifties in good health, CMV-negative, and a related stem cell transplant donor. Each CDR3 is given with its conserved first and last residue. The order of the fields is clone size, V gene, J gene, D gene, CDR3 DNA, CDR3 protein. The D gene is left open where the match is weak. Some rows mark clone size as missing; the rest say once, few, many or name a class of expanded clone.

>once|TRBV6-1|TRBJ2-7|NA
TGTGCCAGCAGTGAATATCGGCAGGCCTACGAGCAGTACTTC
CASSEYRQAYEQYF
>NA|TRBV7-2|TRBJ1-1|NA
TGTGCCAGCAGCTTAGCCGGGAACACTGAAGCTTTCTTT
CASSLAGNTEAFF
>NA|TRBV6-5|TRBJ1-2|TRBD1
TGTGCCAGCAGTTACTCAACAGGGGGCGGAAGCTATGGCTACACCTTC
CASSYSTGGGSYGYTF
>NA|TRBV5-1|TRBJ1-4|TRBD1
TGCGCCAGCAGCGGGGGACAGATTGGTGAAAAACTGTTTTTT
CASSGGQIGEKLFF
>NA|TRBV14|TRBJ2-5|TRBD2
TGTGCCAGCAGCCATCACCTCGGACTAGCGGGGGGTAAAGAGACCCAGTACTTC
CASSHHLGLAGGKETQYF
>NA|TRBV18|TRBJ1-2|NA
TGTGCCAGCTCACCACGGAGGGACTATGGCTACACCTTC
CASSPRRDYGYTF
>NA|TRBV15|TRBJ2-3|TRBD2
TGTGCCACCAGCTTCGGACTAGCGGGGGCCACAGATACGCAGTATTTT
CATSFGLAGATDTQYF
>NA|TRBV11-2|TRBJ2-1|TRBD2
TGTGCCAGCAGTCCGGTCCGCGGGAGGTCTTACAATGAGCAGTTCTTC
CASSPVRGRSYNEQFF
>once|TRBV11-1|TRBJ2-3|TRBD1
TGTGCCAGCAGCGAACGACAGGGCTTGGTAGGCACAGATACGCAGTATTTT
CASSERQGLVGTDTQYF
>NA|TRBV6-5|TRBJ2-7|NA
TGTGCCAGCATTCAGGGGTTCCAGCAGTACTTC
CASIQGFQQYF
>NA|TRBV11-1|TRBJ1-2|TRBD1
TGTGCCAGCAGCCCGACAGGGACAGAGGACTATGGCTACACCTTC
CASSPTGTEDYGYTF
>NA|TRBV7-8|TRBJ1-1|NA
TGTGCCAGCAGCTTAGACTCGAACACTGAAGCTTTCTTT
CASSLDSNTEAFF
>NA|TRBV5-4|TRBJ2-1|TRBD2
TGTGCCAGCAGAACGGCGGGAGGCCTCATAAACAATGAGCAGTTCTTC
CASRTAGGLINNEQFF
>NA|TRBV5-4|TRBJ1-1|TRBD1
TGTGCCAGCAGCTTGGCAGGGGGCTCGAACACTGAAGCTTTCTTT
CASSLAGGSNTEAFF
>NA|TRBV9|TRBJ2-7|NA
TGTGCCAGCAGCCCAACCTCCCCGGGATACGAGCAGTACTTC
CASSPTSPGYEQYF
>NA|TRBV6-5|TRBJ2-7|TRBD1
TGTGCCAGCAGTTACTCTGGACAGGTCTACGAGCAGTACTTC
CASSYSGQVYEQYF
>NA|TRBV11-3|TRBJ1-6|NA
TGTGCCAGCAGCTTCGGACAGCAAAATTCACCCCTCCACTTT
CASSFGQQNSPLHF
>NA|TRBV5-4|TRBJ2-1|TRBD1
TGTGCCAGCAGCCCCCGGGACAGGGCCTACAATGAGCAGTTCTTC
CASSPRDRAYNEQFF
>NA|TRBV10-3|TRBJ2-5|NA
TGTGCCACTGAAGGGGTCAATCAAGAGACCCAGTACTTC
CATEGVNQETQYF
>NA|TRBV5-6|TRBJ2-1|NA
TGTGCCAGCAGCCCCAGGGGGGCGAGGGCCCGAGGCCGGGAGCAGTTCTTC
CASSPRGARARGREQFF
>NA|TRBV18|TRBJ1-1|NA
TGTGCCAGCTCACGAACCGGGACTGGGAACACTGAAGCTTTCTTT
CASSRTGTGNTEAFF
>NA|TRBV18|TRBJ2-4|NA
TGTGCCAGCTCACCGTCTACAGGGTCTCGTATTCAGTACTTC
CASSPSTGSRIQYF
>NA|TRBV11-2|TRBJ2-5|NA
TGTGCCAGCAGCTTAGATCCCCGCGGGACTGTAGAAGAGACCCAGTACTTC
CASSLDPRGTVEETQYF
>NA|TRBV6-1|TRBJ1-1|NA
TGTGCCAGCACCGGGGTTGAGATGAACACTGAAGCTTTCTTT
CASTGVEMNTEAFF
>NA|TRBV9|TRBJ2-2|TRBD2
TGTGCCAGCAGCGTAGGCGGGAGCGTCACCGGGGAGCTGTTTTTT
CASSVGGSVTGELFF
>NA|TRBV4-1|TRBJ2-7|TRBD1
TGCGCCAGCAGCCAGGCCGGGACAGGGGTCCGCTACGAGCAGTACTTC
CASSQAGTGVRYEQYF
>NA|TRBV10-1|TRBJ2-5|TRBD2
TGCGCCAGCAGTGAAGGCGGGAGGCCACAAGAGACCCAGTACTTC
CASSEGGRPQETQYF
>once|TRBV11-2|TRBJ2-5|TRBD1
TGTGCCAGCAGCCCCCCGACGGACAGGGCTCAGACCCAGTACTTC
CASSPPTDRAQTQYF
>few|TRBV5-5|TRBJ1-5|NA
TGTGCCAGCAGCTTGGGTCAGTACCCTAATCAGCCCCAGCATTTT
CASSLGQYPNQPQHF
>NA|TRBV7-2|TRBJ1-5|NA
TGTGCCAGTAGCCAGGGTCTTAACAATCAGCCCCAGCATTTT
CASSQGLNNQPQHF
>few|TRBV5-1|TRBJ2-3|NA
TGCGCCAGCAGCCCCGCAGCGGGCACAGATACGCAGTATTTT
CASSPAAGTDTQYF
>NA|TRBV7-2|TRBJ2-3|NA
TGTGCCAGCAGCTCCCCGGGTGGCCGTGATACGCAGTATTTT
CASSSPGGRDTQYF
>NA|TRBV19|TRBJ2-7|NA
TGTGCCAGTAGTACAACCGGGACATCCTACGAGCAGTACTTC
CASSTTGTSYEQYF
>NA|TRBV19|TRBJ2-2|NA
TGTGCCAGTAGTTCGATTCAGGTCACCGGGGAGCTGTTTTTT
CASSSIQVTGELFF
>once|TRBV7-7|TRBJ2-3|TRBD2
TGTGCTAGCAGCCGACTAGCGGGAGTCCCAGATACGCAGTATTTT
CASSRLAGVPDTQYF
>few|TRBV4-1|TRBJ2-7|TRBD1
TGCGCCAGCAGCCCAGGACAGGGGGGGTCGTACGAGCAGTACTTC
CASSPGQGGSYEQYF
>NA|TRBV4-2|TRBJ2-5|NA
TGTGCCAGCAGCCTACCCGGAGAGACCCAGTACTTC
CASSLPGETQYF
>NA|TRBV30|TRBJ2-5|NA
TGTGCCTGGAGGAGGGAGGTAGAGACCCAGTACTTC
CAWRREVETQYF